The 8 T cell receptor beta chains given below trace back to one sample, sequenced in a study of blood T cell repertoires in COVID-19. The table came from immunoSEQ multiplex PCR; TCRdb's copy has only in-frame clones and leaves some out. The sample lists about 250,000 clones; about nine tenths were seen once. The sequenced sample was PBMCs or T cells enriched from blood (not recorded which). These receptors all come from a woman between 50 and 59 years old who had recovered from COVID-19.

The CDR3 protein is CASSTNRGLALSTPEQYF. The CDR3 nucleotides read TGTGCCAGCAGCACCAACAGGGGACTAGCGCTTTCTACCCCCGAGCAGTACTTC. This chain connects TRBV7-9 to TRBJ2-7; TRBD2 aligns across 10 bases. The CDR3 is 18 amino acids. V shed 5 bases, J shed 6 bases, and the junction held 19 bases outside the gene matches. Germline CDR1 is SEHNR and CDR2 is FQNEAQ (reference sequence). The complete variable domain, with remaining parts taken from reference TRBV7-9 and TRBJ2-7, reads DTGVSQNPRHKITKRGQNVTFRCDPISEHNRLYWYRQTLGQGPEFLTYFQNEAQLEKSRLLSDRFSAERPKGSFSTLEIQRTEQGDSAMYLCASSTNRGLALSTPEQYFGPGTRLTVT.

This clone occurred once. The chain is built from TRBV3-1 (or the pseudogene TRBV3-2) and TRBJ2-5; a weak D match, TRBD1 (5 bases). V shed 2 bases and J shed 5 bases, with 12 bases lying between them. The V gene's germline CDR1 is LGHDT and CDR2 YNNKEL (reference sequence). This CDR3 region has 14 residues. The CDR3 sequence: CASSQSGWVETQYF. The CDR3, as DNA: TGTGCCAGCAGCCAATCAGGGTGGGTCGAGACCCAGTACTTC.

V usage is TRBV4-3 and J usage is TRBJ2-1, with TRBD2 identical over 7 bases. Germline CDR1 reads LGHNA; CDR2 reads YSLEER. The V gene end was trimmed by 0 bases and the J gene end by 0 bases; junction bases not matched to a gene: 5. The CDR3 is made up of 17 amino acids. The DNA for the CDR3 is TGCGCCAGCAGCCAAGAGGCGCGGGGGAGCTCCTACAATGAGCAGTTCTTC. This sequence encodes CASSQEARGSSYNEQFF.

This sequence joins TRBV6-5 and TRBJ1-1; the D is unclear. V dropped 5 bases and J dropped 2 bases, with 12 bases sitting between them. The V gene's germline CDR1 is MNHEY and CDR2 SVGAGI. This CDR3 region has 14 residues. The CDR3 region is CASSPPRRNTEAFF. DNA of the CDR3: TGTGCCAGCAGTCCACCCCGGAGAAACACTGAAGCTTTCTTT.

The chain carries TRBV28 and TRBJ2-7; 9 bases match TRBD1. Germline V lookup: CDR1 MDHEN, CDR2 SYDVKM. The CDR3 spans 13 residues. Losses at the gene ends were 6 bases for V and 3 bases for J; bases not matched to a gene: 3. The CDR3 spells CASRSGQGYEQYF. The CDR3 bases are TGTGCCAGCAGATCGGGACAGGGCTACGAGCAGTACTTC.

Concerning this clone itself: This sample includes further DNA sequences coding for the same CDR3. The genes are TRBV30 and TRBJ1-1; unclear D gene. The V gene's germline CDR1 is GTSNPN and CDR2 SVGIG (reference sequence). This CDR3 has 11 amino acids. The germline V and J ends were trimmed by 0 bases and 7 bases, with 6 bases remaining between them. The CDR3 region is CAWSVLGEAFF. As DNA, the CDR3 is TGTGCCTGGAGTGTACTAGGTGAAGCTTTCTTT.

The genes are TRBV28 and TRBJ2-2, with 10 positions matching TRBD1. In germline, CDR1 is MDHEN, CDR2 SYDVKM. Trimming at V came to 1 base and at J to 4 bases, leaving 3 bases not matched to a gene. This CDR3 has 16 residues. The CDR3 loop reads CASSLLGQGSTGELFF. The DNA of the CDR3 is TGTGCCAGCAGTTTATTGGGACAGGGGAGCACCGGGGAGCTGTTTTTT.

The chain has TRBV11-2 and TRBJ2-5; possible D gene TRBD1, 6 bases. The CDR3 has 14 residues. With 1 base removed from V and 5 bases from J, the gap between germline ends came to 11 bases. Germline V CDR1 and CDR2: SGHAT, FQNNGV. The CDR3 loop reads CASSLGTAGETQYF. CDR3 bases: TGTGCCAGCAGCTTAGGGACAGCAGGCGAGACCCAGTACTTC.